The 9 T cell receptor beta chains below all came from one sample that was sequenced in a study of control samples from healthy donors and cancer patients (dated by TCRdb to about 2020). The library was built by means of the immunoSEQ multiplex PCR assay. Here the immuneACCESS table is served through TCRdb, limited to in-frame sequences with V and J called. Missing clones are a known gap in these copies; in checked studies unresolved V genes cover under half, and the rest lacks a known reason. Present in this sample are some 190,000 clones, about nine tenths of which were seen just once. The leading ten clones occupy 1.8% of the sample. Sequenced material: blood. The receptor source for this set is a young man in good health.

The chain recombines TRBV11-3 with TRBJ1-1, with D maybe TRBD1 (5 bases). Germline CDR1 is SGHNT and CDR2 is YENEEA. V was clipped by 2 bases and J by 0 bases, with 7 bases between them. The CDR3 runs to 14 residues. The DNA for the CDR3 is TGTGCCAGCAGCTTACAGGGCATGAACACTGAAGCTTTCTTT. Amino acids: CASSLQGMNTEAFF.

The genes are TRBV5-1 and TRBJ2-7; 12 nucleotides align to TRBD2. This CDR3 contains 17 residues. V shed 0 bases and J 2 bases; nucleotides not matched to a gene: 6. Germline V gene sequence: CDR1 SGHRS, CDR2 YFSETQ. This CDR3 is CASSLDGLAGRTYEQYF. The CDR3 bases are TGCGCCAGCAGCTTGGACGGACTAGCGGGACGAACCTACGAGCAGTACTTC.

This clone came up a few times. This chain joins TRBV5-6 and TRBJ1-5, with a weak D call TRBD1 (5 bases). V was pared by 3 bases and J by 5 bases, with 12 bases between. The germline CDR1 and CDR2 sequences are SGHDT and YYEEEE. CDR3 length: 14 amino acids. The CDR3 nucleotides read TGTGCCAGCAGCTCAAGACAGAACTATCAGCCCCAGCATTTT. It translates to CASSSRQNYQPQHF.

The CDR3: CASSVGQYNEQFF. In DNA form, the CDR3 reads TGTGCCAGCAGTGTAGGGCAGTACAATGAGCAGTTCTTC. This chain joins TRBV2 and TRBJ2-1; D is uncertain. This CDR3 has 13 amino acids. The germline CDR1 and CDR2 sequences are SNHLY and FYNNEI. The V and J ends lost 4 bases and 4 bases respectively, with 8 bases between them.

The CDR3 coding sequence is TGTGCCAGCACCAAAGTTCCAGGGACGTACGAGCAGTACTTC. It codes for CASTKVPGTYEQYF. V gene TRBV7-9 combines with J gene TRBJ2-7; possibly TRBD1 or TRBD2 for D (5 bases each). Germline lookup yields CDR1 SEHNR and CDR2 FQNEAQ (reference sequence). Trimming stripped 7 bases from V and 4 bases from J, with 17 bases between. The CDR3 runs to 14 residues.

Remarks on this clone: This sample also contains other DNA sequences that code for the same CDR3. V and J are TRBV6-5 and TRBJ2-7; 9 bases align to TRBD1. V lost 11 bases and J lost 1; bases outside the gene matches: 3. The germline gives CDR1 MNHEY, CDR2 SVGAGI. CDR3 length: 12 residues. CDR3 residues: CASGQGSYEQYF. The CDR3 DNA follows: TGTGCCTCCGGACAGGGGTCCTACGAGCAGTACTTC.

The chain uses TRBV10-2 and TRBJ1-1; weak D call: TRBD1 (5 bases). Trimming removed 5 bases at V and 3 bases at J, with 7 bases between. The length of the CDR3 is 12 residues. The V gene's germline CDR1 is WSHSY and CDR2 SAAADI. CDR3 sequence (DNA): TGCGCCAGCAGTCAGGGATACACTGAAGCTTTCTTT. This sequence encodes CASSQGYTEAFF.

The chain carries TRBV9 and TRBJ2-4, with D perhaps TRBD1 (8 bases). The CDR3 is made up of 16 amino acids. Trimming removed 0 bases at V and 8 bases at J, with 18 bases between. In germline, CDR1 is SGDLS, CDR2 YYNGEE. CDR3 in amino acids: CASSVVGGQAGDIQYF. In DNA form, the CDR3 reads TGTGCCAGCAGCGTAGTCGGGGGACAGGCGGGGGACATTCAGTACTTC.

CDR3 region: CASSSRTGHYEQYF. CDR3 in DNA: TGTGCCAGCAGTTCACGGACAGGCCACTACGAGCAGTACTTC. J is TRBJ2-7 and V is TRBV6-2 or TRBV6-3; 7 bases are a match to TRBD1. Germline values: CDR1 MNHEY, CDR2 SVGEGT. The CDR3 is 14 amino acids. V lost 4 bases to trimming and J lost 3 bases; unmatched junction nucleotides: 6.